The T cell receptor (beta chain) described here comes from a study of blood T cell repertoires in COVID-19. About the research overall: Samples taken during acute and convalescent COVID-19 were collected in the United States, Italy and Spain. In each case, the material was cDNA or gDNA derived from T cells, B-cell-depleted T cells, or PBMCs.

The CDR3 contains 14 residues. Germline loops: CDR1 MNHEY, CDR2 SVGAGI. Losses at the gene ends were 6 bases for V and 0 bases for J; bases not matched to a gene: 5. In the authors' methods: Reference gene primer amplification yielded estimated nucleated cell counts. Using immunoSEQ multiplex PCR, the repertoire was profiled, and TCRdb retains in-frame clones only, with some absent. V and J calls and clone size are those listed in that table; D and trimming were worked out from the DNA. The repertoire holds some 300,000 clones, with about 87% as singletons. The TCR comes from a man in his 70s with acute or convalescent COVID-19. The chain employs TRBV6-5 and TRBJ2-7; 7 bases map to TRBD2. The sample consisted of peripheral blood. This CDR3 is CASRSSGASYEQYF. The CDR3 nucleotides are TGTGCCAGCAGGTCTAGCGGAGCCTCCTACGAGCAGTACTTC.